These 15 T cell receptor beta chains originate from one sample sequenced in a study of cytomegalovirus exposure and HLA in healthy donors. Both 60 Vbeta primers and 13 Jbeta primers went into the PCR. Clones were sequenced by immunoSEQ multiplex PCR, and TCRdb holds only the in-frame ones, with some missing. The sample holds about 190,000 clones, around 81% seen once. Sequences were obtained from PBMCs. The receptor set was obtained from a man younger than 35 in good health and CMV-seronegative.

This chain uses TRBV29-1 with TRBJ2-7; no firm D call. Germline V gene data show CDR1 as SQVTM and CDR2 as ANQGSEA. The CDR3 runs to 10 residues. V lost 2 bases and J 7 bases, leaving 6 bases between the germline ends. CDR3: CSVETGEQYF. CDR3 bases: TGCAGCGTTGAAACGGGTGAGCAGTACTTC.

The chain is built from TRBV30 and TRBJ2-1, with TRBD2 identical over 8 bases. The length of the CDR3 is 15 residues. J lost 7 bases, V lost 4 bases, and 12 bases had no gene match. Germline-derived CDR1 and CDR2 are GTSNPN and SVGIG (reference sequence). The CDR3: CAWTPAGTRGNEQFF. DNA of the CDR3: TGTGCCTGGACTCCGGCCGGGACTAGAGGTAATGAGCAGTTCTTC.

The V gene is TRBV10-3, the J gene TRBJ2-5; weak D call: TRBD2 (6 bases). With the DNA end fitting TRBJ2-7 better, the J assignment may be wrong. The CDR3 extends over 12 amino acids. Germline values: CDR1 ENHRY, CDR2 SYGVKD. CDR3 sequence (DNA): TGTGCCGTGGAGGGTCAGGGCGTCGAGCAGTACTTC. Translation: CAVEGQGVEQYF.

This chain joins TRBV4-3 and TRBJ2-7; 10 bases map to TRBD2. J gave up 1 base and V 4 bases, and 1 base lay outside the gene matches. This CDR3 has 14 residues. The V gene's germline CDR1 is LGHNA and CDR2 YSLEER. CDR3 residues: CASSLGLASYEQYF. The CDR3 nucleotides are TGCGCCAGCAGCCTGGGACTAGCGTCCTACGAGCAGTACTTC.

The CDR3 loop is CASSPPLAGVYEQYF. The DNA of the CDR3 is TGTGCCAGCTCACCTCCACTAGCGGGAGTCTACGAGCAGTACTTC. V is TRBV18 and J is TRBJ2-7; 11 nucleotides align to TRBD2. Germline values: CDR1 KGHSH, CDR2 LQKENI. Trimming took 3 bases from V and 3 from J; bases not matched to a gene: 4. This CDR3 region has 15 residues.

The chain employs TRBV4-3 and TRBJ2-3; 8 positions match TRBD2. Germline CDR1 is LGHNA and CDR2 is YSLEER. The V segment lost 1 base and the J segment 0 bases; nucleotides outside the gene matches: 6. The CDR3 is 17 residues long. CDR3 residues: CASSQAAGGRSTDTQYF. Here the CDR3 DNA reads TGCGCCAGCAGCCAAGCTGCGGGGGGCCGGAGCACAGATACGCAGTATTTT.

The gene calls are TRBV12-5 and TRBJ2-3, with unresolved D. The CDR3 runs to 12 residues. Trimming shortened V by 2 bases and J by 5 bases, and 5 bases separated the two germline ends. Germline V gene lookup returns CDR1 LGHNT and CDR2 FRNRAP. In nucleotides, the CDR3 is TGTGCTAGTGGTTTGCGAGAAGATACGCAGTATTTT. It is translated as CASGLREDTQYF. Based on the CDR3 plus reference TRBV12-5 and TRBJ2-3, the full variable domain is DARVTQTPRHKVTEMGQEVTMRCQPILGHNTVFWYRQTMMQGLELLAYFRNRAPLDDSGMPKDRFSAEMPDATLATLKIQPSEPRDSAVYFCASGLREDTQYFGPGTRLTVL.

J is TRBJ2-5 and V is TRBV12-5; D may be TRBD1 (8 bases). Germline CDR1 and CDR2: LGHNT and FRNRAP. V was shortened by 2 bases and J by 5 bases, with 18 bases between the two germline ends. CDR3 size: 16 residues. The chain's CDR3 is CASGLTVNRGGETQYF. The CDR3 bases are TGTGCTAGTGGTTTGACCGTCAACAGGGGGGGTGAGACCCAGTACTTC.

V and J are TRBV7-6 and TRBJ1-1; TRBD1 agrees at 9 bases. Germline CDR1 is SGHVS and CDR2 is FNYEAQ. The CDR3 spans 13 residues. V shed 6 bases and J 3 bases; nucleotides not matched to a gene: 2. CDR3 in amino acids: CASRRDRDTEAFF. The CDR3 DNA reads TGTGCCAGCAGACGGGACAGGGACACTGAAGCTTTCTTT.

The chain couples TRBV9 to TRBJ2-3, with a tentative D call TRBD2 (5 bases). With 3 bases removed from V and 0 bases from J, the gap between germline ends came to 17 bases. CDR1 SGDLS and CDR2 YYNGEE come from the germline V gene. The CDR3 runs 17 residues. The CDR3 sequence is CASSDRAASRSTDTQYF. In DNA form, the CDR3 reads TGTGCCAGCAGCGACCGCGCGGCTAGCCGTAGCACAGATACGCAGTATTTT.

For the CDR3, the DNA is TGTGCCAGCAGAACAGAGTCCTACGAGCAGTACTTC. Its protein product is CASRTESYEQYF. This chain connects TRBV6-1 to TRBJ2-7; D gene uncertain. The germline gives CDR1 MNHNS, CDR2 SASEGT. The CDR3 totals 12 residues. V shed 6 bases and J shed 1 base, with 7 bases lying between them.

This clone has a handful of counts. The genes are TRBV28 and TRBJ1-2; TRBD1 aligns across 7 bases. Germline V gene sequence: CDR1 MDHEN, CDR2 SYDVKM. This CDR3 comprises 14 residues. The V gene end was trimmed by 6 bases and the J gene end by 4 bases; junction bases not matched to a gene: 8. In nucleotides, the CDR3 is TGTGCCAGCAGAATCAGGGGGACGGGCTATGGCTACACCTTC. It specifies CASRIRGTGYGYTF.

The chain uses TRBV6-6 and TRBJ2-3; D uncertain. The CDR3 spans 16 residues. CDR1 is MNHNY, CDR2 SVGAGI, per germline (reference sequence). V was pared by 0 bases and J by 5 bases, with 15 bases between. In nucleotides, the CDR3 is TGTGCCAGCAGTTACTCGAAATGGATAGGCGGAGATACGCAGTATTTT. It translates to CASSYSKWIGGDTQYF.

The chain links TRBV7-8 to TRBJ2-3; 7 nucleotides agree with TRBD2. Per the germline V gene, CDR1 is SGHVS and CDR2 is FQNEAQ. The V gene end was trimmed by 5 bases and the J gene end by 4 bases; junction bases not matched to a gene: 12. The CDR3 sequence is 16 residues long. CDR3 in DNA: TGTGCCAGCAGCCATACCGGGACTAATCTCGCAGATACGCAGTATTTT. Its protein is CASSHTGTNLADTQYF.

V is TRBV28 and J is TRBJ2-5, with TRBD1 identical over 7 bases. Germline V CDR1 and CDR2: MDHEN, SYDVKM. This CDR3 is built from 15 residues. V lost 5 bases, J lost 2 bases, and 8 bases stayed unmatched. CDR3 bases: TGTGCCAGCAGTCACCGGGACAGCCGACAAGAGACCCAGTACTTC. It is translated as CASSHRDSRQETQYF.